This entry concerns a single TCR beta chain. Its antigen is still unknown. This record belongs to a study of OX40 agonist ivuxolimab in advanced cancers. Findings and caveats of the study: At 0.1 to 3.0 mg/kg and by week 6, CD4+ and CD8+ T cells in the blood had expanded clonally.

Using immunoSEQ multiplex PCR, the repertoire was profiled, and TCRdb retains in-frame clones only, with some absent. The sample yields some 110,000 clones, about 93% seen once. The material was CD4+ or CD8+ T cells sorted from blood, obtained in a trial of the OX40 agonist ivuxolimab. This receptor was obtained from an adult with an advanced solid tumor such as melanoma, head and neck, liver or kidney cancer.

The CDR3 DNA reads TGTGCCAGCTCCCTCGGACAGGACAATGAGCAGTTCTTC. Its protein is CASSLGQDNEQFF. V usage is TRBV18 and J usage is TRBJ2-1; 7 nucleotides match TRBD1. Germline lookup yields CDR1 KGHSH and CDR2 LQKENI. The CDR3 loop spans 13 amino acids. V gave up 6 bases and J gave up 5 bases; unmatched junction bases: 4.